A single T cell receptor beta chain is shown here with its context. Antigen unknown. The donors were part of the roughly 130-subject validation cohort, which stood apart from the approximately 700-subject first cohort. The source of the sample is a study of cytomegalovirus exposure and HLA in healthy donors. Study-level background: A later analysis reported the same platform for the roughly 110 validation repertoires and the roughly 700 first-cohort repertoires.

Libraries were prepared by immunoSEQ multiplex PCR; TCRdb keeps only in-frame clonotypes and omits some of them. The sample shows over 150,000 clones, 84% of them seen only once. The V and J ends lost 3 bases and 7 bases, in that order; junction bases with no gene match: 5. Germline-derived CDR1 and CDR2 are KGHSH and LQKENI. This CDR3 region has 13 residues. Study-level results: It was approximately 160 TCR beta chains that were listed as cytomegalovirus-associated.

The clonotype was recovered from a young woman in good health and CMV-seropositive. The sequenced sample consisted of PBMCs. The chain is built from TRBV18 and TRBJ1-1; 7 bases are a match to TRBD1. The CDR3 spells CASSPRQGDEAFF. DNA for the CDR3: TGTGCCAGCTCACCGAGGCAGGGGGATGAAGCTTTCTTT.